This T cell receptor beta chain appears in the sequencing data of a study of blood T cell repertoires in COVID-19 (dated by TCRdb to 2019 to 2021). About the investigation overall: Samples covering the acute and convalescent phases of COVID-19 were provided by collaborators in the United States, Italy and Spain. The material from the prospective study consisted of cDNA or gDNA derived from T cells, B-cell-depleted T cells, or PBMCs. The dataset comprised deeply sampled blood TCRbeta repertoires from subjects exposed to, actively infected with, or recovered from COVID-19. The repertoires were made available in a free public database intended to serve as a resource for research on the immune response to SARS-CoV-2. Samples came from the ongoing ImmuneRACE study (first 160 participants) plus 1,254 subjects from 6 global collaborators. A de-identified subject ID, COVID-19 status, age in years and sex were almost always included in the sample metadata. Where available, HLA class I and class II types were obtained from metadata supplied by the sample provider rather than from assay-based typing. What the authors observed across the whole study: Clinical and demographic metadata were provided uncurated, with the amount varying by source and participant.

The collaborating institutions used their own protocols to collect whole blood in K2EDTA tubes. For TCRbeta analysis, collaborator samples were shipped as frozen whole blood, as isolated PBMCs, or as DNA extracted from either sample type. The CDR3 numbers 15 residues from cysteine through phenylalanine. The entry retains the CDR3 DNA only, 45 bases that are in frame from base 1. Sequences MRHNA (CDR1) and SNTAGT (CDR2) are obtained from the germline V gene. Trimming takes 7 bases from V and 0 bases from J, and the germline ends sit 16 bases apart. Details on this clone: This clone's antigen is unknown. Nothing much larger sits one base from this clone, and base qualities are not available.

TCRbeta CDR3 regions were amplified from genomic DNA by means of the immunoSEQ Assay, a bias-controlled multiplex PCR. On the study's bioinformatics: Nucleated cell counts per sample were estimated from amplification of reference gene primers within the assay. Sequence reads were collapsed and filtered to measure the absolute abundance of every unique TCRbeta CDR3 rearrangement. For each sample, productive Simpson clonality was calculated by taking the square root of Simpson's diversity index across productive rearrangements. TCRdb mirrors the immuneACCESS table, restricted to in-frame sequences. Some clones are absent from its copies; in checked studies, under half trace to an unresolved V gene, and the reason for the others is unknown. V and J calls and clone size are those listed in that table; D and trimming were worked out from the DNA. Here the sample has 130,000 or so clones; approximately 82% occur a single time. Of the sample, around 5.6% falls within the top ten clones.

Sequenced: peripheral blood. The V and J genes are TRBV6-4 and TRBJ2-7; TRBD1 is a possible D gene, resting on 6 matching bases. The sequence derives from a man aged 80 or over with active or convalescent COVID-19. The CDR3 protein sequence reads: CASKIDRDISYEQYF. The nucleotides read TGTGCCAGCAAAATAGACCGGGACATCTCCTACGAGCAGTACTTC.